A selection of T cell receptor beta chains follows, all from one sample in a study of T cell repertoires in cytomegalovirus infection. TCRdb passed the reads through MiXCR, listing each CDR3 protein once. There are about 530,000 distinct CDR3 sequences in the sample; approximately 25% occur only once, and around 14% lies in the top ten. The sequenced material came from PBMCs. The receptors stem from a human donor in good health (CMV status not recorded). Some clones in this sample may be carry-over from other donors' samples. CDR3s include the opening cysteine and the closing phenylalanine or tryptophan. D genes are given only for firm matches. Clone size is given for some rows only: seen once, a few or many times, or a class if the clone is expanded.

size	J	V	D	DNA	CDR3
NA	TRBJ2-5	TRBV7-7	NA	TGTGCTAGCAGCCCACCCGGGCTGGCTCAAGAGACCCAGTACTTC	CASSPPGLAQETQYF
few	TRBJ2-1	TRBV12-3/TRBV12-4	NA	TGTGCCAGCAGTGACCGGGGGGCAGGTGGGGCTGAGCAGTTCTTC	CASSDRGAGGAEQFF
NA	TRBJ1-4	TRBV4-1	TRBD1	TGTGCCAGCAGCCCACTGCAGGGGGCTGGTATAACTAATGAAAAACTGTTTTTT	CASSPLQGAGITNEKLFF
few	TRBJ2-6	TRBV12-3/TRBV12-4	NA	TGTGCCAGCAGTTTGGGGGACGGCAGGATAAGCTCTGGGGCCAACGTCCTGACTTTC	CASSLGDGRISSGANVLTF
many	TRBJ2-3	TRBV28	TRBD2	TGTGCCAGCAGTTTCCCACTAGCGGGAGTGGGAGATACGCAGTATTTT	CASSFPLAGVGDTQYF
few	TRBJ2-5	TRBV19	NA	TGTGCCAGTAGTAGGCGATACCAAGAGACCCAGTACTTC	CASSRRYQETQYF
few	TRBJ2-5	TRBV20-1	TRBD2	TGCAGTGCTAGAGATCCAGCGGGAGTATGGGAGACCCAGTACTTC	CSARDPAGVWETQYF
NA	TRBJ1-5	TRBV30	NA	TGTGCCTGGACACCCTCCACGCATCAGCCCCAGCATTTT	CAWTPSTHQPQHF
few	TRBJ2-3	TRBV15	NA	TGTGCCACCAGCAGAGATCGGGTCGGAGATACGCAGTATTTT	CATSRDRVGDTQYF
few	TRBJ2-5	TRBV5-1	TRBD2	TGCGCCAGCAGCCCCGGACTAGCCCTAACAGAGACCCAGTACTTC	CASSPGLALTETQYF
NA	TRBJ1-2	TRBV2	NA	TGTGCCAGCAGGAACAGGTTGGGGACGGATGGCTACACCTTC	CASRNRLGTDGYTF
few	TRBJ1-1	TRBV29-1	NA	TGCAGCGTTGAGGGTGGGTACACTGAAGCTTTCTTT	CSVEGGYTEAFF
NA	TRBJ1-6	TRBV12-5	NA	TGTGCTAGTGGTCGGGACGGTAATTCACCCCTCCACTTT	CASGRDGNSPLHF
NA	TRBJ2-2	TRBV12-3/TRBV12-4	NA	TGTGCCAACAGCCGCCTCACGGGACTTGGCACCGGGGAGCTGTTTTTT	CANSRLTGLGTGELFF
NA	TRBJ1-1	TRBV27	NA	TGTGCCAGCATTGCGAACACTGAAGCTTTCTTT	CASIANTEAFF
NA	TRBJ2-1	TRBV7-9	NA	TGTGCCAGCAGCCCGCAGTGGGGGGATTCCAGAGGATCCTACAATGAGCAGTTCTTC	CASSPQWGDSRGSYNEQFF
many	TRBJ2-7	TRBV7-2	NA	TGTGCCAGCAGCTTAGCAAGCGGCAAGCAGTACTTC	CASSLASGKQYF
NA	TRBJ1-1	TRBV12-3/TRBV12-4	TRBD1	TGTGCCAGCAGCGCCTGGACAGGGTCCACTGAAGCTTTCTTT	CASSAWTGSTEAFF
many	TRBJ2-7	TRBV7-2	NA	TGTGCCAGCAGCTTAAATCCCTACGAGCAGTACTTC	CASSLNPYEQYF
NA	TRBJ2-7	TRBV7-9	NA	TGTGCCAGCAGCCCCGACCTCGGGGCGGGGGAGCAGTACTTC	CASSPDLGAGEQYF
NA	TRBJ1-1	TRBV12-3/TRBV12-4	NA	TGTGCCAGCAGTAGGGCAGGGGCCACTGAAGCTTTCTTT	CASSRAGATEAFF
many	TRBJ1-5	TRBV6-2/TRBV6-3	NA	TGTGCCAGCAGCCCCCTGCAGGGCTATCAGCCCCAGCATTTT	CASSPLQGYQPQHF
NA	TRBJ1-1	TRBV7-9	NA	TGTGCCAGCGGGGCCCGAGTGAACACTGAAGCTTTCTTT	CASGARVNTEAFF
many	TRBJ2-1	TRBV7-2	TRBD2	TGTGCCAGCAGCCCGGACTGGCTAGCGGTGCCCAATGAGCAGTTCTTC	CASSPDWLAVPNEQFF
few	TRBJ1-1	TRBV6-2/TRBV6-3	NA	TGTGCCAGCAGTTACCGGAGCACTGAAGCTTTCTTT	CASSYRSTEAFF
many	TRBJ1-5	TRBV12-3/TRBV12-4	TRBD1	TGTGCCAGCAGACGACAGGGAGGAAATCAGCCCCAGCATTTT	CASRRQGGNQPQHF
NA	TRBJ2-1	TRBV12-5	TRBD1	TGTGCTAGTGGCTCCAACAGGGGAGAGGAATTCTTC	CASGSNRGEEFF
few	TRBJ1-1	TRBV6-6	NA	TGTGCCAGCAGTTACTCGTTAACTACTTTAGGCACTGAAGCTTTCTTT	CASSYSLTTLGTEAFF
NA	TRBJ2-1	TRBV29-1	TRBD2	TGCAGCGTGAGGGAGAGACTAGCGGTCCATAGCTCCTACAATGAGCAGTTCTTC	CSVRERLAVHSSYNEQFF
few	TRBJ1-2	TRBV4-1	NA	TGCGCCAGCAGCCAGGTTGGGCCCTTGGACTATGGCTACACCTTC	CASSQVGPLDYGYTF
many	TRBJ2-1	TRBV7-8	NA	TGTGCCAGCAGCCCTGTAGGCGTGCAGTTCTTC	CASSPVGVQFF
NA	TRBJ1-2	TRBV28	TRBD1	TGTGCCAGCAGTTCCGCGGACAGGGAACGCGGCTACACCTTC	CASSSADRERGYTF
NA	TRBJ1-3	TRBV9	NA	TGTGCCAGCAGCGTAATTCCGGGGGCGACCTCTGGAAACACCATATATTTT	CASSVIPGATSGNTIYF
few	TRBJ2-3	TRBV5-4	TRBD2	TGTGCCAGCACCGCCGCAGCGGGACTTACAGATACGCAGTATTTT	CASTAAAGLTDTQYF
many	TRBJ1-2	TRBV7-2	NA	TGTGCCAGCAGCCGGGACCTCGACAGGAGCTATGGCTACACCTTC	CASSRDLDRSYGYTF
few	TRBJ1-1	TRBV12-3/TRBV12-4	TRBD1	TGTGCCAGCAGTTCCGTGGACAGGGGGACTGAAGCTTTCTTT	CASSSVDRGTEAFF
NA	TRBJ2-6	TRBV6-6	NA	TGTGCCAGCAGTGGACAGATCCTCTCTGGGGCCAACGTCCTGACTTTC	CASSGQILSGANVLTF
many	TRBJ1-5	TRBV7-4	NA	TGTGCCAGCAGCTGGGTTTGGCAGAGCAATCAGCCCCAGCATTTT	CASSWVWQSNQPQHF
few	TRBJ1-2	TRBV7-9	NA	TGTGCCAGCAGCTTAAAGGTTACGGTTGGCTACACCTTC	CASSLKVTVGYTF
many	TRBJ2-7	TRBV19	TRBD1	TGTGCCAGTAGTGAACCGGGACAGGGGGCCTCCTACGAGCAGTACTTC	CASSEPGQGASYEQYF
NA	TRBJ2-1	TRBV7-8	TRBD2	TGTGCCAGCAGCTTAGCGTTTCTGCGGGAGGGTGGTGGGCAGTTCTTC	CASSLAFLREGGGQFF